These 26 T cell receptor beta chains came from one sample sequenced in a study of response to subunit inactivated influenza vaccine. MiXCR, applied by TCRdb to the RT-PCR reads, yields one record per CDR3 protein. The sample records hundreds of thousands of distinct CDR3 sequences, approximately 18% being singletons. Sequences were derived from PBMCs from blood, sampled about 5 days after vaccination. These receptors were obtained from a man aged 50-59 years who received an inactivated influenza vaccine.

This clonotype turned up a few times. The rearrangement joins TRBV15 to TRBJ2-3, with D possibly TRBD2 on 6 matching bases. Germline V gives CDR1 LNHNV, CDR2 YYDKDF (reference sequence). The CDR3 is 15 residues long. V lost 1 base and J lost 5, with 13 bases in between. CDR3 sequence reads: CATSRATGTGDTQYF. The CDR3 DNA reads as TGTGCCACCAGCAGAGCCACCGGGACTGGAGATACGCAGTATTTT.

V is TRBV12-3 or TRBV12-4 and J is TRBJ2-2; possibly TRBD1 for D (6 bases). The CDR3 runs to 14 residues. The V and J ends lost 3 bases and 4 bases respectively, with 9 bases between them. In DNA form, the CDR3 reads TGTGCCAGCAGTTTTGTAGGGGGCACCGGGGAGCTGTTTTTT. It translates to CASSFVGGTGELFF.

The genes are TRBV5-6 and TRBJ2-1; a possible D gene is TRBD1 (6 bases). The CDR3 is made up of 13 amino acids. The V end was cut by 4 bases, the J end by 8 bases, with 13 bases between. Germline loops: CDR1 SGHDT, CDR2 YYEEEE. CDR3: CASSKDRVHEQFF. The CDR3, as DNA: TGTGCCAGCAGCAAGGACAGAGTACATGAGCAGTTCTTC. The variable domain in full, completed from reference TRBV5-6 and TRBJ2-1, reads DAGVTQSPTHLIKTRGQQVTLRCSPKSGHDTVSWYQQALGQGPQFIFQYYEEEERQRGNFPDRFSGHQFPNYSSELNVNALLLGDSALYLCASSKDRVHEQFFGPGTRLTVL.

This clonotype was seen a few times. This rearrangement joins TRBV7-2 to TRBJ2-2; D gene unclear. The V gene's germline CDR1 is SGHTA and CDR2 FQGNSA. The length of the CDR3 is 16 residues. V was cut by 1 base and J by 0 bases, with 9 bases left in between. In DNA, the CDR3 is TGTGCCAGCAGCTTAGACCACATATCGAACACCGGGGAGCTGTTTTTT. This sequence encodes CASSLDHISNTGELFF.

This clonotype was counted a few times. J is TRBJ2-1 and V is TRBV11-1; the D gene is possibly TRBD2 (5 bases). Germline V gene data show CDR1 as SGHAT and CDR2 as FQDESV (reference sequence). V shed 0 bases and J shed 0 bases, with 9 bases lying between them. This CDR3 has 16 amino acids. In DNA form, the CDR3 reads TGTGCCAGCAGCTTAGCGCAGAGCGGCTCCTACAATGAGCAGTTCTTC. Its protein product is CASSLAQSGSYNEQFF. The whole variable domain, remainder taken from reference TRBV11-1 and TRBJ2-1, is EAEVAQSPRYKITEKSQAVAFWCDPISGHATLYWYRQILGQGPELLVQFQDESVVDDSQLPKDRFSAERLKGVDSTLKIQPAELGDSAMYLCASSLAQSGSYNEQFFGPGTRLTVL.

The CDR3 here is CASSAKGLAGGRNEQFF. CDR3 nucleotide sequence: TGTGCCAGCAGCGCCAAGGGACTAGCGGGAGGGCGGAATGAGCAGTTCTTC. The chain combines TRBV9 with TRBJ2-1; TRBD2 matches 16 bases. This CDR3 spans 17 amino acids. Germline CDR1 and CDR2: SGDLS and YYNGEE. After removal of 3 bases from V and 7 bases from J, the junction contained 7 bases not matched to a gene.

The rearrangement joins TRBV12-3 or TRBV12-4 to TRBJ1-6, with D hard to call. The CDR3 has 13 amino acids. Trimming left V 7 bases short and J 5 bases short, with 9 bases between. CDR3 in DNA: TGTGCCAGCACCCACCAGCATAATTCACCCCTCCACTTT. Its protein product is CASTHQHNSPLHF.

The V gene is TRBV29-1, the J gene TRBJ2-5; 7 bases align to TRBD2. In germline, CDR1 is SQVTM, CDR2 ANQGSEA. With V trimmed by 5 bases and J by 2 bases, 8 bases remained unmatched. CDR3 length: 14 amino acids. The CDR3 nucleotides read TGCAGCGTTATTGGGACTATTTCGCAAGAGACCCAGTACTTC. As protein: CSVIGTISQETQYF.

This clonotype was counted many times. The rearrangement links TRBV5-5 to TRBJ2-7; D unresolved. There are 15 residues in the CDR3. Per germline, CDR1 SGHKS and CDR2 YYEKEE (reference sequence). Trimming stripped 1 base from V and 0 bases from J, with 11 bases between. Here the CDR3 DNA reads TGTGCCAGCAGCTTGAATCCAAGGAGCTCCTACGAGCAGTACTTC. Amino acid sequence: CASSLNPRSSYEQYF.

This clonotype was picked up many times. The V and J genes are TRBV20-1 and TRBJ2-7, with 8 nucleotides matching TRBD2. The CDR3 runs 15 residues. Trimming removed 4 bases from V and 0 bases from J; junction bases left unmatched: 8. Per germline, CDR1 DFQATT and CDR2 SNEGSKA (reference sequence). The CDR3 is CSANRLAGASYEQYF. The CDR3 DNA reads TGCAGTGCTAACCGCCTAGCGGGCGCCTCCTACGAGCAGTACTTC.

The chain employs TRBV6-5 and TRBJ2-2, with D unclear. The germline V and J ends were trimmed by 6 bases and 7 bases, with 9 bases remaining between them. The CDR3 loop spans 12 amino acids. In germline, CDR1 is MNHEY, CDR2 SVGAGI. The CDR3 coding sequence is TGTGCCAGCAGCAAGGGTATCGGGGAGCTGTTTTTT. Protein product: CASSKGIGELFF.

This clonotype was counted a few times. The V call is TRBV27, the J call TRBJ2-1; D is possibly TRBD2 (5 bases). The V end lost 0 bases, the J end lost 7 bases, and 13 bases lay between the germline ends. The germline V gene has CDR1 MNHEY and CDR2 SMNVEV (reference sequence). CDR3 length: 15 residues. CDR3 amino acids: CASSLSRAAQNEQFF. The CDR3 nucleotides read TGTGCCAGCAGTTTATCGAGGGCTGCCCAGAATGAGCAGTTCTTC.

Many counts were recorded for this clonotype. CDR3 in DNA: TGTGCCAGCAGTGGGGAGGGACTTACGAACACCGGGGAGCTGTTTTTT. Residues: CASSGEGLTNTGELFF. The rearrangement uses TRBV12-3 or TRBV12-4 and TRBJ2-2, with 7 bases identical to TRBD2. The CDR3 totals 16 residues. Trimming cost V 5 bases and J 0 bases; bases outside gene matches: 6.

The gene calls are TRBV20-1 and TRBJ2-5; a possible D gene is TRBD1 (6 bases). V was clipped by 6 bases and J by 5 bases, with 16 bases between them. The CDR3 length is 13 residues. Per the germline V gene, CDR1 is DFQATT and CDR2 is SNEGSKA (reference sequence). Here the CDR3 reads CSAAGTPGETQYF. CDR3 nucleotide sequence: TGCAGTGCGGCCGGGACACCGGGGGAGACCCAGTACTTC.

This clonotype was observed many times. This chain uses TRBV24-1 with TRBJ2-3; perhaps TRBD1 as D (6 bases). Germline V gene sequence: CDR1 KGHDR, CDR2 SFDVKD. The CDR3 has 16 amino acids. V lost 4 bases and J lost 9, with 22 bases in between. CDR3 bases: TGTGCCACCAGTGACTCGGACCGGGACAAGGTTGCCACGCAGTATTTT. It translates to CATSDSDRDKVATQYF.

This clonotype was counted at least ten times. The chain links TRBV5-1 to TRBJ2-7, with D perhaps TRBD1 (5 bases). Trimming removed 0 bases from V and 0 bases from J, with 7 bases in between. Germline V gene data show CDR1 as SGHRS and CDR2 as YFSETQ. This CDR3 contains 14 residues. CDR3 DNA sequence: TGCGCCAGCAGCTTGGACAGGAGCTCCTACGAGCAGTACTTC. Protein product: CASSLDRSSYEQYF. The variable domain in full, completed from reference TRBV5-1 and TRBJ2-7, reads KAGVTQTPRYLIKTRGQQVTLSCSPISGHRSVSWYQQTPGQGLQFLFEYFSETQRNKGNFPGRFSGRQFSNSRSEMNVSTLELGDSALYLCASSLDRSSYEQYFGPGTRLTVT.

The chain is built from TRBV7-9 and TRBJ1-4, with 8 bases identical to TRBD1. This CDR3 has 15 amino acids. CDR1 is SEHNR, CDR2 FQNEAQ, per germline (reference sequence). Unmatched junction bases numbered 6, after V lost 5 bases and J lost 4 bases. The CDR3 loop reads CASSKTGAYNEKLFF. The DNA of the CDR3 is TGTGCCAGCAGCAAGACAGGGGCGTATAATGAAAAACTGTTTTTT.

The chain employs TRBV11-2 and TRBJ2-5; 8 bases align to TRBD2. CDR3 size: 15 residues. With V trimmed by 2 bases and J by 5 bases, 7 bases remained unmatched. Germline loops: CDR1 SGHAT, CDR2 FQNNGV. The CDR3 coding sequence is TGTGCCAGCAGCTTATGGCTAGCGGGTATGGAGACCCAGTACTTC. Translation: CASSLWLAGMETQYF.

The rearrangement joins TRBV6-2 or TRBV6-3 to TRBJ2-4; either TRBD1 or TRBD2 may fit D (5 bases each). Per germline, CDR1 MNHEY and CDR2 SVGEGT. This CDR3 comprises 15 residues. V lost 6 bases and J 9 bases, leaving 21 bases between the germline ends. As DNA, the CDR3 is TGTGCCAGCAGGGGGGTGACGATCGGACGAGGCATTCAGTACTTC. It codes for CASRGVTIGRGIQYF.

This clonotype was found a few times. The chain recombines TRBV15 with TRBJ2-7, with 8 bases fitting TRBD2. Losses at the gene ends were 0 bases for V and 4 bases for J; bases not matched to a gene: 5. Germline V lookup: CDR1 LNHNV, CDR2 YYDKDF (reference sequence). CDR3 size: 15 residues. CDR3 coding DNA: TGTGCCACCAGCAGAGATGAGAGCGGGAGTTACGAGCAGTACTTC. Residues: CATSRDESGSYEQYF.

The chain is built from TRBV10-3 and TRBJ1-5; D is ambiguous. This CDR3 is 15 amino acids long. Germline assignment: CDR1 ENHRY and CDR2 SYGVKD. Trimming stripped 0 bases from V and 2 bases from J, with 8 bases between. CDR3 amino acids: CAISESNVGNQPQHF. For the CDR3, the DNA is TGTGCCATCAGTGAGTCAAATGTGGGCAATCAGCCCCAGCATTTT.

V usage is TRBV7-9 and J usage is TRBJ1-1, with 7 bases matching TRBD1. The germline V gene has CDR1 SEHNR and CDR2 FQNEAQ (reference sequence). The CDR3 is 15 residues long. With V trimmed by 5 bases and J by 9 bases, 15 bases remained unmatched. Here the CDR3 DNA reads TGTGCCAGCAGCAGAGCCGACAGGGATGGAACCAAAGCTTTCTTT. It yields the protein CASSRADRDGTKAFF. The full variable domain, its missing parts supplied by reference TRBV7-9 and TRBJ1-1, is DTGVSQNPRHKITKRGQNVTFRCDPISEHNRLYWYRQTLGQGPEFLTYFQNEAQLEKSRLLSDRFSAERPKGSFSTLEIQRTEQGDSAMYLCASSRADRDGTKAFFGQGTRLTVV.

The chain joins TRBV28 to TRBJ1-5, with D unclear. Trimming removed 1 base at V and 0 bases at J, with 13 bases between. CDR3 length: 17 residues. The germline V gene has CDR1 MDHEN and CDR2 SYDVKM. CDR3 sequence: CASSLLVAVVSNQPQHF. CDR3 sequence (DNA): TGTGCCAGCAGTTTATTGGTTGCGGTCGTTAGCAATCAGCCCCAGCATTTT. Based on the CDR3 plus reference TRBV28 and TRBJ1-5, the full variable domain is DVKVTQSSRYLVKRTGEKVFLECVQDMDHENMFWYRQDPGLGLRLIYFSYDVKMKEKGDIPEGYSVSREKKERFSLILESASTNQTSMYLCASSLLVAVVSNQPQHFGDGTRLSIL.

This sequence joins TRBV10-2 and TRBJ1-2, with a possible D match to TRBD1 (6 bases). V was shortened by 0 bases and J by 4 bases, with 12 bases between the two germline ends. The CDR3 consists of 15 residues. CDR1 WSHSY and CDR2 SAAADI come from the germline V gene. CDR3 amino acids: CASSESVTGLYGYTF. The CDR3 region has the DNA TGCGCCAGCAGTGAGTCGGTGACAGGACTCTATGGCTACACCTTC.

The V call is TRBV6-2 or TRBV6-3, the J call TRBJ2-1; TRBD2 might be the D (6 bases). Deletions cut 7 bases from V and 9 bases from J, with 16 bases between. Per the germline V gene, CDR1 is MNHEY and CDR2 is SVGEGT. CDR3 length: 13 amino acids. In DNA, the CDR3 is TGTGCCAGCAATAACCGACTAGTTTCTGAGCAGTTCTTC. It encodes CASNNRLVSEQFF.

In its sample, this clonotype was seen a few times. The CDR3 coding sequence is TGCGCCAGCAGCCAAGAAAATTTGGACAAGAGCAATCAGCCCCAGCATTTT. Protein sequence: CASSQENLDKSNQPQHF. The rearrangement uses TRBV4-1 and TRBJ1-5; tentative D call: TRBD1 (5 bases). This CDR3 is 17 amino acids long. Between the trimmed V and J ends, which lost 0 bases and 1 base, there was a span of 13 bases. The germline CDR1 and CDR2 sequences are MGHRA and YSYEKL.